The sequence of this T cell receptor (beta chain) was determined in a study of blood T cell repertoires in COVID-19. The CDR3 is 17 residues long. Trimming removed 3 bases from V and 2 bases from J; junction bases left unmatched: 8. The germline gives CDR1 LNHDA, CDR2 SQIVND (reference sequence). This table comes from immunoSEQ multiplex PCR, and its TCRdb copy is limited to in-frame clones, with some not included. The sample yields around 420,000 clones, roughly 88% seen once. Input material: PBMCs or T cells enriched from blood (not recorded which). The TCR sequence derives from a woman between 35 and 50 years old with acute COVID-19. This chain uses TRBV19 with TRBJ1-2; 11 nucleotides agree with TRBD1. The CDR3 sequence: CASSMVGTGGKNYGYTF. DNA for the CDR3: TGTGCCAGTAGTATGGTCGGGACAGGGGGTAAGAACTATGGCTACACCTTC.